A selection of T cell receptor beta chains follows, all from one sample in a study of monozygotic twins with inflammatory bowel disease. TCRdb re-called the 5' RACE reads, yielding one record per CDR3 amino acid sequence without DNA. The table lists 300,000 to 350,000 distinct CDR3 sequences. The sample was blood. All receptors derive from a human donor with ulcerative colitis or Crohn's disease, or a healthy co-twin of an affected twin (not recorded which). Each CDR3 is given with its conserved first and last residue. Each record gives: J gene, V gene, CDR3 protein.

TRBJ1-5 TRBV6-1 CASTGTGNQPQHF
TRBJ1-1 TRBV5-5 CASSLVSAERYAFF
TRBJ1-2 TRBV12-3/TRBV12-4 CASSNSRGDYYGYTF
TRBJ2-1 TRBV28 CASSFGGISGEQFF
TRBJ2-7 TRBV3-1 CASSHQGPYEQYF
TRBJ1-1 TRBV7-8 CASSLARGRAFF
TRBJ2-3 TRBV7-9 CASSSGQGYTDTQYF
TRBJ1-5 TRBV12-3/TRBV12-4 CASSFQGNSNQPQHF
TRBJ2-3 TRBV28 CASSFGRITDTQYF
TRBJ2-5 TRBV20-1 CSARVPGFQETQYF
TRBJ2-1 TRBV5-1 CASSLASASYNEQFF
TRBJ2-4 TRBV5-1 CASSLVRQEGGIQYF
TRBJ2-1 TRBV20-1 CSARALLAGGSSYNEQFF